These 15 T cell receptor beta chains were all obtained from the same sample, sequenced in a study of OX40 agonist ivuxolimab in advanced cancers. Produced via immunoSEQ multiplex PCR; TCRdb's table is partial and in-frame only. The sample holds roughly 15,000 clones, approximately 93% seen once. The source was CD4+ or CD8+ T cells sorted from blood, collected in a trial of the OX40 agonist ivuxolimab. The receptor set was obtained from an adult with an advanced solid tumor such as melanoma, head and neck, liver or kidney cancer.

This chain connects TRBV27 to TRBJ2-7; tentative D call: TRBD1 (6 bases). CDR1 and CDR2 from the germline V gene are MNHEY and SMNVEV (reference sequence). The CDR3 is made up of 15 amino acids. Trimming removed 4 bases from V and 3 bases from J, with 16 bases in between. CDR3 protein: CASSSTTGYDYEQYF. The CDR3 bases are TGTGCCAGCAGTTCGACTACAGGGTACGACTACGAGCAGTACTTC.

The chain couples TRBV28 to TRBJ1-1; the D gene is possibly TRBD1 (5 bases). Trimming shortened V by 3 bases and J by 6 bases, and 8 bases separated the two germline ends. The CDR3 is made up of 12 amino acids. CDR1 and CDR2 (germline): MDHEN, SYDVKM. CDR3 region: CASSFRVAEAFF. As DNA, the CDR3 is TGTGCCAGCAGTTTCAGGGTGGCTGAAGCTTTCTTT.

This clone was picked up one time. V gene TRBV27 combines with J gene TRBJ1-2, with D possibly TRBD1 on 6 matching bases. CDR3 size: 15 residues. Trimming took off 2 bases at V and 4 bases at J, with 14 bases between the two ends. Germline V gives CDR1 MNHEY, CDR2 SMNVEV (reference sequence). DNA of the CDR3: TGTGCCAGCAGTTTACAGGGGACTACTCCCTATGGCTACACCTTC. It translates to CASSLQGTTPYGYTF.

This clone showed up just once. This rearrangement joins TRBV28 to TRBJ1-1; tentative D call: TRBD1 (6 bases). Germline V gives CDR1 MDHEN, CDR2 SYDVKM. The CDR3 runs 13 residues. V lost 2 bases to trimming and J lost 5 bases, with 9 bases between them. The CDR3 loop is CASSLRGATEAFF. CDR3 sequence (DNA): TGTGCCAGCAGTTTAAGGGGGGCAACTGAAGCTTTCTTT.

The count of this clone is one. V gene TRBV2 combines with J gene TRBJ2-7, with D hard to call. CDR1 and CDR2 (germline): SNHLY, FYNNEI. CDR3 length equals 13 residues. Trimming cost V 4 bases and J 5 bases, with 12 bases left between them. CDR3 DNA: TGTGCCAGCAGTGTGTACAGAGAGGACGAGCAGTACTTC. Translation: CASSVYREDEQYF.

This chain uses TRBV28 with TRBJ2-7; either TRBD1 or TRBD2 may fit D (5 bases each). V lost 3 bases, J lost 7 bases, and 16 bases lay in between. The CDR3 length is 14 residues. Germline V gene sequence: CDR1 MDHEN, CDR2 SYDVKM. CDR3 region: CASSLGPGSTEQYF. The CDR3 nucleotides are TGTGCCAGCAGTTTGGGGCCGGGGTCAACGGAGCAGTACTTC.

This chain links TRBV6-5 with TRBJ2-1; TRBD2 aligns across 10 bases. The germline CDR1 and CDR2 sequences are MNHEY and SVGAGI. The CDR3 is made up of 15 amino acids. Germline trimming cut 4 bases from V and 8 bases from J; bases unmatched to any gene: 8. CDR3 sequence reads: CASSSLLAGDYEQFF. CDR3 in DNA: TGTGCCAGCAGTTCCCTTCTAGCGGGAGATTATGAGCAGTTCTTC.

The rearrangement uses TRBV6-4 and TRBJ2-1; 9 nucleotides agree with TRBD1. The ends lost 6 bases at V and 8 bases at J; junction bases unmatched: 5. Germline CDR1 reads MRHNA; CDR2 reads SNTAGT. The CDR3 sequence is 13 residues long. The CDR3 DNA sequence: TGTGCCAGCAGGAAACAGGGGGCAGATGAGCAGTTCTTC. This encodes CASRKQGADEQFF.

V is TRBV2 and J is TRBJ2-5, with 9 bases aligning to TRBD2. CDR3 length: 16 residues. In germline, CDR1 is SNHLY, CDR2 FYNNEI. Germline trimming cut 3 bases from V and 1 base from J; bases unmatched to any gene: 6. The CDR3 DNA is TGTGCCAGCAGTGATAACCTAGCGGGGATCCAAGAGACCCAGTACTTC. Amino acid sequence: CASSDNLAGIQETQYF.

The chain links TRBV4-1 to TRBJ2-1; TRBD2 aligns across 9 bases. Trimming removed 8 bases from V and 4 bases from J; junction bases left unmatched: 6. The CDR3 length is 14 residues. The germline CDR1 and CDR2 sequences are MGHRA and YSYEKL. The CDR3 reads CASPAGGLYNEQFF. CDR3 DNA sequence: TGCGCCAGCCCTGCGGGGGGGCTATACAATGAGCAGTTCTTC.

The chain employs TRBV27 and TRBJ2-5; 10 bases are shared with TRBD2. The ends lost 0 bases at V and 13 bases at J; junction bases unmatched: 5. The V gene's germline CDR1 is MNHEY and CDR2 SMNVEV (reference sequence). The CDR3 consists of 13 residues. The CDR3, as DNA: TGTGCCAGCAGTTTATCTAGCGGGGGGTCCCGGTACTTC. It specifies CASSLSSGGSRYF.

The CDR3 sequence: CAWDYLARGYTF. CDR3 DNA sequence: TGTGCCTGGGATTACTTAGCTCGGGGCTACACCTTC. The chain is built from TRBV30 and TRBJ1-2; D is unresolved. With 5 bases removed from V and 8 bases from J, the gap between germline ends came to 15 bases. The CDR3 runs to 12 residues. The germline gives CDR1 GTSNPN, CDR2 SVGIG (reference sequence). The full variable domain, with the rest looked up from reference TRBV30 and TRBJ1-2, is SQTIHQWPATLVQPVGSPLSLECTVEGTSNPNLYWYRQAAGRGLQLLFYSVGIGQISSEVPQNLSASRPQDRQFILSSKKLLLSDSGFYLCAWDYLARGYTFGSGTRLTVV.

The V call is TRBV12-5, the J call TRBJ1-1; D unclear. V lost 3 bases and J 4 bases, leaving 18 bases between the germline ends. Germline loops: CDR1 LGHNT, CDR2 FRNRAP. This CDR3 comprises 16 residues. CDR3 residues: CASGLSPGPPGTEAFF. Here the CDR3 DNA reads TGTGCTAGTGGTTTATCCCCCGGGCCTCCGGGCACTGAAGCTTTCTTT.

In its sample, this clone was seen once. The genes are TRBV7-3 and TRBJ2-1; TRBD2 agrees at 14 bases. The CDR3 totals 16 residues. Per the germline V gene, CDR1 is SGHTA and CDR2 is FQGTGA. V was clipped by 4 bases and J by 2 bases; unmatched bases: 1. This chain's CDR3 is CASSSGLAGAYNEQFF. The CDR3 DNA is TGTGCCAGCAGCTCGGGACTAGCGGGGGCCTACAATGAGCAGTTCTTC.

The chain combines TRBV7-3 with TRBJ2-1; TRBD2 matches 8 bases. V lost 3 bases, J lost 8 bases, and 12 bases stayed unmatched. CDR3 length: 16 residues. In germline, CDR1 is SGHTA, CDR2 FQGTGA. The CDR3 nucleotides read TGTGCCAGCAGCTTCGGCCTAGCGGGCCCAGTGGATGAGCAGTTCTTC. Encoded protein: CASSFGLAGPVDEQFF.